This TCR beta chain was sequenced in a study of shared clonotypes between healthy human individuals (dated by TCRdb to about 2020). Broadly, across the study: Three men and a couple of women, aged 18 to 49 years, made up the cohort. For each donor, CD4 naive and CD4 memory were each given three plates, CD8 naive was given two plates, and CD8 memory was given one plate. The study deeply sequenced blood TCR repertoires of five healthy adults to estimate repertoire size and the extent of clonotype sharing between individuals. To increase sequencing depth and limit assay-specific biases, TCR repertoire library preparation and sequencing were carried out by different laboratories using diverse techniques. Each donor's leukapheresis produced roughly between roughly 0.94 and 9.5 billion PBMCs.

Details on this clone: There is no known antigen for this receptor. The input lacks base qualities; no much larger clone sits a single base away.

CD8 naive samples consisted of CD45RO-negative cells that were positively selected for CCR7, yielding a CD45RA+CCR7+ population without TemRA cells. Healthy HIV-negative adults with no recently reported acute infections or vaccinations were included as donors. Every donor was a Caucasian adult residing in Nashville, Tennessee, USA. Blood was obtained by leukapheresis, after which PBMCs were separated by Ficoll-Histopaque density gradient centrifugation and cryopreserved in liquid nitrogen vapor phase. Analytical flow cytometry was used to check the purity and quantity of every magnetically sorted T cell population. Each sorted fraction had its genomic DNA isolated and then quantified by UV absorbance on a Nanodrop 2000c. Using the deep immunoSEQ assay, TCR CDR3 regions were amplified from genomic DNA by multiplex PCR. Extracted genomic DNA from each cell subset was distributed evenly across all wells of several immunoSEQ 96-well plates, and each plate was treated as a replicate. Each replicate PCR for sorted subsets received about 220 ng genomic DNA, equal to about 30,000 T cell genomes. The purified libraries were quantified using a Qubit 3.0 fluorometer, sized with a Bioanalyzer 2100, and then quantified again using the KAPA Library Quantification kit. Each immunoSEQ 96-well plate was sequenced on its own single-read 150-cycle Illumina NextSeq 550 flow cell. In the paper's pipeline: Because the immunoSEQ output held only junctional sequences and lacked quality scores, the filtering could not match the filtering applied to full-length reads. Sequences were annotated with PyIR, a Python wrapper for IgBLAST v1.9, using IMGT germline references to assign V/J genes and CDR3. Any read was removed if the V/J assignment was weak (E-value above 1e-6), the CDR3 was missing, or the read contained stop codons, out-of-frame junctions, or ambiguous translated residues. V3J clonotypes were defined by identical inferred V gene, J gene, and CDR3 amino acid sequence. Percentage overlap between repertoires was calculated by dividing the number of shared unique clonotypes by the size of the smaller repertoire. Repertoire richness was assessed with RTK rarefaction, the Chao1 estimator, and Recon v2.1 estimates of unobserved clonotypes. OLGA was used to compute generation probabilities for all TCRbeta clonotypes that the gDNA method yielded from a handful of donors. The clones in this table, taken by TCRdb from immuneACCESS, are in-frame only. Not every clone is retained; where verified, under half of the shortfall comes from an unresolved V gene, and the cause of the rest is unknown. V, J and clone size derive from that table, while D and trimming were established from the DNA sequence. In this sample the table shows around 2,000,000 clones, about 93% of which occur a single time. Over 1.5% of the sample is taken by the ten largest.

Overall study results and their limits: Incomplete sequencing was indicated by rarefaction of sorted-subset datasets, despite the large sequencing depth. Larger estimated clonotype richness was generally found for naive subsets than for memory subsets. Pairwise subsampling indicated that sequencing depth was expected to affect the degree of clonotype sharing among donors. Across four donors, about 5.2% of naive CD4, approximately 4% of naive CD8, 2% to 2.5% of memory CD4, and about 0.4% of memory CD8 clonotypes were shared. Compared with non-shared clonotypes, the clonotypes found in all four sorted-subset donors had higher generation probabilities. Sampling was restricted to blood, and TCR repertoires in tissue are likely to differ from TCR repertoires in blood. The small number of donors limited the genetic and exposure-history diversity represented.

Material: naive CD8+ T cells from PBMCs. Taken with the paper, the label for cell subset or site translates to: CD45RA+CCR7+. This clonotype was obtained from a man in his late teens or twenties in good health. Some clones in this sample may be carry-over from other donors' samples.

The nucleotides are TGTGCCAGCAGCGTAGGGAAGGGGGGCGAGCAGTTCTTC. Its protein product is CASSVGKGGEQFF. The sequence is built from TRBV9 and TRBJ2-1, with the D gene possibly TRBD1 or TRBD2, each one fitting 6 bases. According to the germline V gene, CDR1 reads SGDLS and CDR2 reads YYNGEE. V is reduced by 0 bases and J by 10 bases, leaving a spacing of 11 bases between them. From the cysteine through the phenylalanine, the CDR3 covers 13 amino acids. Only the CDR3 DNA stays, 39 bases, in frame from base 1.